This TCR beta chain stems from a study of cytomegalovirus exposure and HLA in healthy donors. PCR amplification relied on 60 Vbeta primers (plus 13 Jbeta primers). Libraries were prepared by immunoSEQ multiplex PCR; TCRdb keeps only in-frame clonotypes and omits some of them. This sample yields about 180,000 clones, of which around 80% are seen a single time; about 1.2% belongs to the top ten. Findings and limits, study-wide: The productive fraction for most TCR beta V segments was about 90% or about 30% in an earlier analysis. As a later analysis showed, several of the most significant clusters appeared to be linked to common viral pathogens. It was in a later analysis that TCR association rates were seen to vary by HLA locus, highest for DRB1 and lowest for HLA-C.

As for this clone: The antigen is unknown.

Per germline, CDR1 SGHRS and CDR2 YFSETQ. This CDR3 is built from 12 residues. V shed 1 base and J shed 8 bases, with 9 bases lying between them. Each of the donors was a healthy bone marrow donor. The sequencing sample was made of PBMCs. The rearrangement links TRBV5-1 to TRBJ1-2; D perhaps matches TRBD1 (5 bases). The source of this sequence is a boy younger than 10 in good health and CMV-seronegative. CDR3 sequence: CASSLIGEGYTF. CDR3 sequence (DNA): TGCGCCAGCAGCTTGATAGGGGAAGGCTACACCTTC.